This T cell receptor beta chain appears in the sequencing data of a study of CD4 T cells in relation to SARS-CoV-2 and coronaviruses. Study-wide background: A couple of subjects were Hispanic; patients were roughly 8 males and a handful of females. Study conclusions and caveats: Approximately 65% of donors had memory CD4+ clonotypes crossrecognizing SARS-CoV-2 and common cold coronavirus spike. No donor gave both pre-pandemic and post-infection samples. Crossreactive clones expanded significantly less to SARS-CoV-2 than monoreactive clones.

Sequencing used immunoSEQ multiplex PCR; TCRdb keeps in-frame clones, though not all of them. The sample yields approximately 50,000 clones, about 92% seen once. This clone was picked up a small number of times. Its antigen remains unknown. Material for sequencing was naive CD4+ T cells from PBMCs. Subset in this sample: naive CD4+ T cells isolated by negative enrichment. The receptor comes from an adult with COVID-19.

The CDR3 spells CASSHAGVEPSEQYF. The CDR3 DNA reads as TGTGCCAGCAGCCACGCGGGGGTGGAGCCCAGCGAGCAGTACTTC. The chain uses TRBV3-1 (or the pseudogene TRBV3-2) and TRBJ2-7; 7 positions match TRBD2. J was trimmed by 6 bases and V by 3 bases; bases with no gene match: 11. CDR1 and CDR2 from the germline V gene are LGHDT and YNNKEL (reference sequence). The CDR3 length is 15 residues.